A single sample gave rise to the 23 T cell receptor beta chains below, sequenced in a study of T cell responses to AZD1222 COVID-19 vaccine. Method: immunoSEQ multiplex PCR; TCRdb's copy keeps in-frame clones and lacks some. Among about 120,000 clones listed, 85% to 95% were seen once. The sample was peripheral blood, taken 28 days after the second AZD1222 dose. These receptors all come from an adult who received the AZD1222 COVID-19 vaccine.

The CDR3 DNA reads as TGTGCCAGCAGCGTAGCGGCGTCCGGGGTGGCTGAGCAGTTCTTC. Translating gives CASSVAASGVAEQFF. The rearrangement uses TRBV9 and TRBJ2-1; a possible D gene is TRBD2 (5 bases). Germline CDR1 is SGDLS and CDR2 is YYNGEE. V dropped 0 bases and J dropped 9 bases, with 16 bases sitting between them. The CDR3 is 15 amino acids.

The chain recombines TRBV4-2 with TRBJ2-7; TRBD1 matches 7 bases. The CDR3 sequence is 15 residues long. Germline V gives CDR1 LGHNA, CDR2 YNFKEQ. J was trimmed by 4 bases and V by 1 base; bases with no gene match: 7. The CDR3 is CASSQGQGQEYEQYF. The CDR3 DNA reads TGTGCCAGCAGCCAAGGACAGGGACAAGAATACGAGCAGTACTTC.

The chain is built from TRBV5-1 and TRBJ2-3; D remains unclear. CDR1 is SGHRS, CDR2 YFSETQ, per germline. The length of the CDR3 is 16 residues. V lost 0 bases to trimming and J lost 2 bases, with 13 bases between them. The CDR3 loop reads CASSLALGIHTDTQYF. For the CDR3, the DNA is TGCGCCAGCAGCTTGGCCTTGGGGATCCACACAGATACGCAGTATTTT.

The gene calls are TRBV29-1 and TRBJ1-5, with D unresolved. The CDR3 length is 13 residues. Trimming stripped 5 bases from V and 2 bases from J, with 10 bases between. CDR1 and CDR2 from the germline V gene are SQVTM and ANQGSEA. CDR3 nucleotide sequence: TGCAGCGTTTGGTTATTTGGCAATCAGCCCCAGCATTTT. It encodes CSVWLFGNQPQHF.

The J gene is TRBJ2-1, the V gene TRBV24-1; 11 nucleotides align to TRBD2. The CDR3 is made up of 16 amino acids. Germline CDR1 and CDR2: KGHDR and SFDVKD. The ends lost 5 bases at V and 9 bases at J; junction bases unmatched: 11. For the CDR3, the DNA is TGTGCCACCAGTGCTAGCGGGAGGACGGGGAACGGTGAGCAGTTCTTC. Protein product: CATSASGRTGNGEQFF.

The gene calls are TRBV4-3 and TRBJ2-7; the D gene is possibly TRBD1 (5 bases). CDR3 length: 13 amino acids. The germline CDR1 and CDR2 sequences are LGHNA and YSLEER. V shed 0 bases and J shed 6 bases, with 9 bases lying between them. The CDR3 DNA is TGCGCCAGCAGCCAAGACAGGGTAGGCGAGCAGTACTTC. Translating it yields CASSQDRVGEQYF.

The rearrangement uses TRBV7-2 and TRBJ2-3; D possibly corresponds to TRBD2 (6 bases). V gave up 8 bases and J gave up 6 bases, with 12 bases separating them. From germline, CDR1 is SGHTA and CDR2 FQGNSA. This CDR3 spans 12 amino acids. The CDR3 DNA reads TGTGCCAGCGGCACTAGCTCGGATACGCAGTATTTT. It codes for CASGTSSDTQYF.

This sequence joins TRBV7-9 and TRBJ2-7; 7 nucleotides match TRBD2. With V trimmed by 0 bases and J by 3 bases, 5 bases remained unmatched. The CDR3 spans 15 residues. The V gene's germline CDR1 is SEHNR and CDR2 FQNEAQ (reference sequence). CDR3 nucleotides: TGTGCCAGCAGCTTAGCGGCTAGCGGACACTACGAGCAGTACTTC. This encodes CASSLAASGHYEQYF.

V and J are TRBV19 and TRBJ2-2; the D gene could be TRBD1 or TRBD2 (5 bases each). In germline, CDR1 is LNHDA, CDR2 SQIVND (reference sequence). The CDR3 length is 15 residues. V shed 6 bases and J shed 0 bases, with 11 bases lying between them. CDR3 DNA sequence: TGTGCCAGTAGCACCGGGACGGCGAACACCGGGGAGCTGTTTTTT. This translates into CASSTGTANTGELFF.

The V and J genes are TRBV4-1 and TRBJ1-1; tentatively, D is TRBD1 (5 bases). CDR1 is MGHRA and CDR2 is YSYEKL in the germline V gene. V lost 5 bases and J lost 2, with 12 bases in between. The length of the CDR3 is 14 residues. The CDR3 spells CASSGKGFNTEAFF. The CDR3 nucleotides read TGCGCCAGCAGCGGTAAGGGGTTTAACACTGAAGCTTTCTTT.

The chain uses TRBV7-2 and TRBJ2-2; 9 bases agree with TRBD2. The ends lost 5 bases at V and 6 bases at J; junction bases unmatched: 13. CDR3 size: 17 residues. CDR1 is SGHTA, CDR2 FQGNSA, per germline. The CDR3 loop is CASSPRQWRGGAGELFF. CDR3 nucleotides: TGTGCCAGCAGCCCCCGACAGTGGCGGGGGGGCGCCGGGGAGCTGTTTTTT.

This rearrangement joins TRBV24-1 to TRBJ2-2, with 8 bases matching TRBD1. Germline trimming cut 9 bases from V and 4 bases from J; bases unmatched to any gene: 6. Germline V gene lookup returns CDR1 KGHDR and CDR2 SFDVKD. The CDR3 extends over 14 amino acids. CDR3 DNA: TGTGCCACCCTACTGGACAGGGTCACCGGGGAGCTGTTTTTT. Amino acids: CATLLDRVTGELFF.

The CDR3 DNA is TGTGCCAGCAGTGATCTGGGGGGAGACACTGAAGCTTTCTTT. It is translated as CASSDLGGDTEAFF. The chain uses TRBV6-1 and TRBJ1-1; D is perhaps TRBD1 (5 bases). The CDR3 has 14 amino acids. In germline, CDR1 is MNHNS, CDR2 SASEGT. Trimming pared 3 bases from V and 3 bases from J, leaving 11 bases between.

The chain links TRBV7-2 to TRBJ2-1; 7 bases line up with TRBD1. Trimming removed 5 bases from V and 10 bases from J; junction bases left unmatched: 8. The CDR3 length is 13 residues. The germline gives CDR1 SGHTA, CDR2 FQGNSA. The chain's CDR3 is CASSPGQLREQFF. In DNA form, the CDR3 reads TGTGCCAGCAGCCCGGGACAGCTCAGAGAGCAGTTCTTC.

V usage is TRBV7-9 and J usage is TRBJ1-2; 10 bases match TRBD1. Germline V gene sequence: CDR1 SEHNR, CDR2 FQNEAQ (reference sequence). The CDR3 has 15 residues. V lost 4 bases to trimming and J lost 2 bases; unmatched junction nucleotides: 4. The CDR3 region is CASSSSGQGNYGYTF. The CDR3 bases are TGTGCCAGCAGCTCCTCGGGACAGGGGAACTATGGCTACACCTTC.

The chain has TRBV5-1 and TRBJ2-1, with D uncertain. The CDR3 is made up of 14 amino acids. Germline V gene lookup returns CDR1 SGHRS and CDR2 YFSETQ. V was trimmed by 4 bases and J by 4 bases, leaving 12 bases between them. Here the CDR3 reads CASSPRFSYNEQFF. Written as DNA, the CDR3 is TGCGCCAGCAGCCCCCGGTTCTCATACAATGAGCAGTTCTTC.

J is TRBJ1-1 and V is TRBV9; D gene ambiguous. V lost 2 bases and J 4 bases, leaving 12 bases between the germline ends. This CDR3 comprises 14 residues. CDR1 and CDR2 from the germline V gene are SGDLS and YYNGEE. The DNA for the CDR3 is TGTGCCAGCAGCGTTGCACCCCTGTCCACTGAAGCTTTCTTT. Its translation is CASSVAPLSTEAFF.

V gene TRBV11-2 combines with J gene TRBJ1-4; no clear D gene. The germline gives CDR1 SGHAT, CDR2 FQNNGV. The CDR3 has 14 residues. V was shortened by 0 bases and J by 8 bases, with 10 bases between the two germline ends. The CDR3 DNA sequence: TGTGCCAGCAGCTTAGATCGGCAGGCGGAAAAACTGTTTTTT. This gives the protein CASSLDRQAEKLFF. The variable domain in full, with the rest retrieved from reference TRBV11-2 and TRBJ1-4, is EAGVAQSPRYKIIEKRQSVAFWCNPISGHATLYWYQQILGQGPKLLIQFQNNGVVDDSQLPKDRFSAERLKGVDSTLKIQPAKLEDSAVYLCASSLDRQAEKLFFGSGTQLSVL.

The gene calls are TRBV5-1 and TRBJ1-4, with D unclear. Trimming pared 1 base from V and 0 bases from J, leaving 10 bases between. Germline-derived CDR1 and CDR2 are SGHRS and YFSETQ. This CDR3 is 16 amino acids long. CDR3 sequence (DNA): TGCGCCAGCAGCTTGTCCGGGTTTGCAACTAATGAAAAACTGTTTTTT. Translation gives CASSLSGFATNEKLFF.

The rearrangement uses TRBV6-1 and TRBJ2-3; D gene uncertain. The CDR3 length is 16 residues. CDR1 and CDR2 from the germline V gene are MNHNS and SASEGT. Trimming took 2 bases from V and 5 from J, leaving 17 bases between them. In nucleotides, the CDR3 is TGTGCCAGCAGTGAACGGATTAGGAGCCCGAGAGATACGCAGTATTTT. It encodes CASSERIRSPRDTQYF.

The chain links TRBV25-1 to TRBJ1-5; D is unresolved. Trimming removed 6 bases at V and 6 bases at J, with 12 bases between. From germline, CDR1 is MGHDK and CDR2 SYGVNS. The CDR3 sequence is 13 residues long. CDR3 loop: CASSPMGSQPQHF. The DNA of the CDR3 is TGTGCCAGCAGCCCGATGGGGAGTCAGCCCCAGCATTTT.

V is TRBV21-1 and J is TRBJ2-3. TRBV21-1 represents a pseudogene. The CDR3 runs 15 residues. The CDR3 DNA follows: TGTGCCAGCAGCCAAGCGGGGCGGGGCACAGATACGCAGTATTTT. Protein product: CASSQAGRGTDTQYF.

The J gene is TRBJ1-1, the V gene TRBV4-1; maybe TRBD1 (6 bases). Germline V CDR1 and CDR2: MGHRA, YSYEKL. The CDR3 covers 17 residues. V was shortened by 6 bases and J by 0 bases, with 20 bases between the two germline ends. The CDR3 DNA reads TGCGCCAGCAGGGGGGGAACAGGGACGGGGATGAACACTGAAGCTTTCTTT. Translated: CASRGGTGTGMNTEAFF.